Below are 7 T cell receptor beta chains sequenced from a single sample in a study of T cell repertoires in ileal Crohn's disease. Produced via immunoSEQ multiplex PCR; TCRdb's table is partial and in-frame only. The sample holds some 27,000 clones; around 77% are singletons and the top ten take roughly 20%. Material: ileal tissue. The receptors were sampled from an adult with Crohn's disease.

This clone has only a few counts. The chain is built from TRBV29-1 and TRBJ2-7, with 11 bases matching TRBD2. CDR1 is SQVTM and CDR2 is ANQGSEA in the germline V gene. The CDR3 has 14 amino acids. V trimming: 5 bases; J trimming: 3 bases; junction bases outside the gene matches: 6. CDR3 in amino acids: CSVQLAGAFYEQYF. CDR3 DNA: TGCAGCGTTCAACTAGCGGGAGCTTTCTACGAGCAGTACTTC.

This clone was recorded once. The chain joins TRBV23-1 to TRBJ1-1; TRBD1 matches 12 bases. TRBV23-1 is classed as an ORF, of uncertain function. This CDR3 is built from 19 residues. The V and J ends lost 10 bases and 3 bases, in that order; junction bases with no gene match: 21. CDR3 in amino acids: CANPRDRGLRREGDTEAFF. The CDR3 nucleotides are TGCGCCAACCCCCGGGACAGGGGGCTTCGAAGGGAAGGAGACACTGAAGCTTTCTTT.

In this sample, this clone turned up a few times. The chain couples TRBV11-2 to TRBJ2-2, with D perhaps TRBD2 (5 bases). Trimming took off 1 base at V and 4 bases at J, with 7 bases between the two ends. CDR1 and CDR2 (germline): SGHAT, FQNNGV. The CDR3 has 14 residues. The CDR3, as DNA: TGTGCCAGCAGCTTAGGAGGGTTCACCGGGGAGCTGTTTTTT. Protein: CASSLGGFTGELFF.

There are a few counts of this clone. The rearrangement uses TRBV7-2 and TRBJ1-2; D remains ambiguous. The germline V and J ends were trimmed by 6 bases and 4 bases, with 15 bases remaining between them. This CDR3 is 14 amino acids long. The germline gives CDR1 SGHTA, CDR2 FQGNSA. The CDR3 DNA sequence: TGTGCCAGCAGTCCATTATGGGCAGCCTATGGCTACACCTTC. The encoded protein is CASSPLWAAYGYTF.

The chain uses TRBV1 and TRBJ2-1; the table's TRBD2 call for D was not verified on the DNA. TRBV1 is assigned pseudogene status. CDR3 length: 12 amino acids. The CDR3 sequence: CTSSGTSGEQFF. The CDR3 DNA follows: TGCACCAGCAGCGGCACTAGCGGGGAGCAGTTCTTC.

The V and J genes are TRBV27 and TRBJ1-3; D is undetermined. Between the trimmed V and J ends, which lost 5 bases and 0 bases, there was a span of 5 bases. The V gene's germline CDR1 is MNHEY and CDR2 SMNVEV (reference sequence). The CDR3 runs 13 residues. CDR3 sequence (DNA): TGTGCCAGCAGTCTAAACTCTGGAAACACCATATATTTT. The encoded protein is CASSLNSGNTIYF.

CDR3 region: CASSIDHLAGGPRETQYF. In DNA form, the CDR3 reads TGTGCCAGTAGTATAGATCATTTAGCGGGAGGGCCTAGGGAGACCCAGTACTTC. The J gene is TRBJ2-5, the V gene TRBV19; 11 bases agree with TRBD2. The CDR3 runs to 18 residues. The junction had 11 bases not matched to a gene; V was cut back by 0 bases and J by 5 bases. The germline V gene encodes CDR1 LNHDA and CDR2 SQIVND (reference sequence).